The clone carrying this T cell receptor (beta chain) was detected ten times or more. No antigen is known for it. This sample is drawn from a study of regulatory T cells in long-lasting Graves disease. The V and J ends lost 7 bases and 2 bases, in that order; junction bases with no gene match: 17. This CDR3 has 17 residues. Per the germline V gene, CDR1 is SNHLY and CDR2 is FYNNEI. Arm-PCR of CDR3 regions and iRepertoire HTBI primers were the basis on which TCR beta libraries were built. A single record per CDR3 protein comes from TCRdb applying MiXCR to the multiplex PCR reads. The sample shows around 510,000 distinct CDR3 sequences, 20% to 25% of them seen only once. Time point in this sample: persistent/refractory GD, antithyroid drugs over 5 years with positive TRAb. Extracted PBMC RNA gave rise to the TCR library. General study findings and limits: Persistent disease favored TRBV28, TRBJ1-2 and TRBJ2-5.

The receptor comes from a female donor with Graves disease. The genes are TRBV2 and TRBJ2-7; 7 bases map to TRBD1. The material was peripheral blood mononuclear cells (PBMCs), obtained when the disease was refractory, from a patient treated with antithyroid drugs. The CDR3 DNA reads TGTGCCAGCACCGTCCCCAAAACCGGGACAGAGACCTACGAGCAGTACTTC. It specifies CASTVPKTGTETYEQYF. The variable domain in full, completed from reference TRBV2 and TRBJ2-7, reads EPEVTQTPSHQVTQMGQEVILRCVPISNHLYFYWYRQILGQKVEFLVSFYNNEISEKSEIFDDQFSVERPDGSNFTLKIRSTKLEDSAMYFCASTVPKTGTETYEQYFGPGTRLTVT.